Reported below is one T cell receptor beta chain. The antigen remains unidentified. While CD8+ and CD4+ T cells were isolated negatively, TEMRA cells were enriched by FACS. Reverse transcription of roughly 0.5 to 1 ug RNA was performed with random hexamers. TCRdb used MiXCR to reprocess the immunoSEQ multiplex PCR reads, holding one entry per CDR3 protein. The sample lists about 190,000 distinct CDR3 sequences, approximately 95% seen once, with 0.15% to 0.2% in the top ten. These data are taken from a study of CD8 T cells in Susac syndrome. Germline CDR1 and CDR2: SGHVS and FQNEAQ. Trimming left V 5 bases short and J 8 bases short, with 12 bases between. This CDR3 is built from 12 residues. Study observations and caveats: In total CD8+ repertoires, around 17 Susac-specific public clones were detected, and CD8+ TEMRA repertoires contained about 5.

The rearrangement links TRBV7-8 to TRBJ1-1; D might be TRBD1 (5 bases). The sample taken for sequencing was CD8+ T cells from PBMCs. This clonotype originated in a human donor with Susac syndrome. The CDR3 sequence: CASSTGRLEAFF. In DNA form, the CDR3 reads TGTGCCAGCAGCACAGGACGGTTAGAAGCTTTCTTT.